This is a list of T cell receptor beta chains from one sample in a study of T cell responses to AZD1222 COVID-19 vaccine. Assay: immunoSEQ multiplex PCR; the TCRdb copy retains only in-frame clones and omits some. Found here are 90,000 to 140,000 clones, roughly 82% of them singletons; the top ten hold approximately 5%. Sample: peripheral blood, taken on day 0 of AZD1222 vaccination. The origin of the receptors is an adult in good health. CDR3s include the opening cysteine and the closing phenylalanine or tryptophan. The D gene is left open where the match is weak. Clone size is given for some rows only: seen once, a few or many times, or a class if the clone is expanded.

V: TRBV5-1; J: TRBJ2-3; size: -; D: -; length: 13; DNA: TGCGCCAGCAGCTTGGAAAGCACAGATACGCAGTATTTT; CDR3: CASSLESTDTQYF
V: TRBV7-2; J: TRBJ2-3; size: -; D: TRBD2; length: 17; DNA: TGTGCCAGCAGCTTAGCCCTCTTTCACGGGGGGGATGGTACGCAGTATTTT; CDR3: CASSLALFHGGDGTQYF
V: TRBV5-1; J: TRBJ2-5; size: -; D: -; length: 15; DNA: TGCGCCAGCAGCGCGGGACAGAGGAACCAAGGGACCCAGTACTTC; CDR3: CASSAGQRNQGTQYF
V: TRBV6-2/TRBV6-3; J: TRBJ1-5; size: -; D: -; length: 15; DNA: TGTGCCAGCAGTTGGGGGACCGCCCCTCGATCGGTCCAGCATTTT; CDR3: CASSWGTAPRSVQHF
V: TRBV30; J: TRBJ2-4; size: -; D: -; length: 16; DNA: TGTGCCTGGGCCTTCCGGACAGTCTTAGCCAAAAACATTCAGTACTTC; CDR3: CAWAFRTVLAKNIQYF
V: TRBV6-1; J: TRBJ1-1; size: -; D: TRBD1; length: 15; DNA: TGTGCCAGCAGTGATGCCCAGGGGGTTATGACTGAAGCTTTCTTT; CDR3: CASSDAQGVMTEAFF
V: TRBV12-5; J: TRBJ1-4; size: -; D: TRBD1; length: 14; DNA: TGTGCTAGTGGCCGGAGGGGGCTGAATGAAAAACTGTTTTTT; CDR3: CASGRRGLNEKLFF
V: TRBV4-3; J: TRBJ2-2; size: -; D: TRBD1; length: 17; DNA: TGCGCCAGCAGCCAATTCGCTCGGACAGGGCGAACCGGGGAGCTGTTTTTT; CDR3: CASSQFARTGRTGELFF
V: TRBV6-5; J: TRBJ1-6; size: -; D: -; length: 14; DNA: TGTGCCACACTTGGCTTCTCCTATAATTCACCCCTCCACTTT; CDR3: CATLGFSYNSPLHF
V: TRBV7-9; J: TRBJ1-3; size: once; D: TRBD1; length: 17; DNA: TGTGCCAGCAGCTTCATGGGGACAGGGGGTTCCGGAAACACCATATATTTT; CDR3: CASSFMGTGGSGNTIYF
V: TRBV2; J: TRBJ1-6; size: -; D: -; length: 11; DNA: TGTGCCAGCAGTCGAAATTCACCCCTCCACTTT; CDR3: CASSRNSPLHF
V: TRBV7-8; J: TRBJ2-7; size: -; D: TRBD2; length: 14; DNA: TGTGCCAGCACCCCCCCGGGGGGGACCTACGAGCAGTACTTC; CDR3: CASTPPGGTYEQYF
V: TRBV2; J: TRBJ1-1; size: -; D: -; length: 15; DNA: TGTGCCAGCAGTGTCGACAACACCCTGCACACTGAAGCTTTCTTT; CDR3: CASSVDNTLHTEAFF
V: TRBV11-2; J: TRBJ2-1; size: -; D: -; length: 11; DNA: TGTGCCAGCAGCCTCCTCAATGAGCAGTTCTTC; CDR3: CASSLLNEQFF
V: TRBV18; J: TRBJ1-2; size: -; D: -; length: 16; DNA: TGTGCCAGCTCACCGTCGGAGGGAAGGGATAACTATGGCTACACCTTC; CDR3: CASSPSEGRDNYGYTF
V: TRBV4-2; J: TRBJ2-3; size: -; D: TRBD2; length: 17; DNA: TGTGCCAGCAGCCAAGAGAATAGCGGGGGGAACGCAGATACGCAGTATTTT; CDR3: CASSQENSGGNADTQYF
V: TRBV14; J: TRBJ2-1; size: -; D: -; length: 15; DNA: TGTGCCAGCAGCAGGCTAGGGGGGTCCTACAATGAGCAGTTCTTC; CDR3: CASSRLGGSYNEQFF
V: TRBV20-1; J: TRBJ1-2; size: -; D: -; length: 13; DNA: TGCAGTGCTAGTATGGTAGGGCAGGGTGGCTACACCTTC; CDR3: CSASMVGQGGYTF
V: TRBV5-6; J: TRBJ2-3; size: -; D: -; length: 14; DNA: TGTGCCAGCAGCCCACGGTGGGGTACAAATACGCAGTATTTT; CDR3: CASSPRWGTNTQYF
V: TRBV7-3; J: TRBJ2-2; size: few; D: -; length: 14; DNA: TGTGCCAGCAGCTCGAAACGGGACACCGGGGAGCTGTTTTTT; CDR3: CASSSKRDTGELFF
V: TRBV7-2; J: TRBJ1-5; size: -; D: -; length: 14; DNA: TGTGCCAGCAGTCTGTCCGGGACACATCAGCCCCAGCATTTT; CDR3: CASSLSGTHQPQHF
V: TRBV13; J: TRBJ2-7; size: -; D: -; length: 17; DNA: TGTGCCAGCAGCTTATATCCGGCGGCGGCTGGTCTGGGCGAGCAGTACTTC; CDR3: CASSLYPAAAGLGEQYF
V: TRBV5-1; J: TRBJ2-1; size: few; D: -; length: 15; DNA: TGCGCCAGCGAAGTCGGAACCTACTCCTACAATGAGCAGTTCTTC; CDR3: CASEVGTYSYNEQFF
V: TRBV6-5; J: TRBJ2-5; size: few; D: -; length: 15; DNA: TGTGCCAGCAGCCTCAACGCGGGTTTCCAAGAGACCCAGTACTTC; CDR3: CASSLNAGFQETQYF
V: TRBV23-1; J: TRBJ2-2; size: -; D: -; length: 13; DNA: TGCGCCAGCAAGACACAGGTCCTCCGGGAGCTGTTTTTT; CDR3: CASKTQVLRELFF
V: TRBV7-6; J: TRBJ2-3; size: -; D: TRBD1; length: 17; DNA: TGTGCCAGCAGCTTACTCGGGGGACAGGGGGCGAGAGATACGCAGTATTTT; CDR3: CASSLLGGQGARDTQYF
V: TRBV5-1; J: TRBJ1-1; size: few; D: -; length: 14; DNA: TGCGCCAGCTGCGGGGCAGGGCGCGACACTGAAGCTTTCTTT; CDR3: CASCGAGRDTEAFF
V: TRBV4-3; J: TRBJ2-1; size: -; D: TRBD2; length: 19; DNA: TGCGCCAGCAGCCAAGACTATGGCGGGGGGGCATCGTTTTTGAATGAGCAGTTCTTC; CDR3: CASSQDYGGGASFLNEQFF
V: TRBV2; J: TRBJ1-1; size: -; D: -; length: 12; DNA: TGTGCCAGCAGTGAGAGCGCCGTTGAAGCTTTCTTT; CDR3: CASSESAVEAFF
V: TRBV5-5; J: TRBJ2-7; size: -; D: -; length: 12; DNA: TGTGCCAGCAGCCGCAGGGTCCGCGAGCAGTACTTC; CDR3: CASSRRVREQYF
V: TRBV2; J: TRBJ2-1; size: -; D: -; length: 14; DNA: TGTGCCAGTCAGGAGTTTAGCTCCTACAATGAGCAGTTCTTC; CDR3: CASQEFSSYNEQFF
V: TRBV19; J: TRBJ2-1; size: -; D: -; length: 15; DNA: TGTGCCAGTAGTAAAGGGGCGAGCTCCTACAATGAGCAGTTCTTC; CDR3: CASSKGASSYNEQFF
V: TRBV7-7; J: TRBJ2-2; size: -; D: -; length: 16; DNA: TGTGCTAGCAGCTTGGCTTTAGTAGGTGACACCGGGGAGCTGTTTTTT; CDR3: CASSLALVGDTGELFF
V: TRBV7-9; J: TRBJ1-5; size: -; D: -; length: 13; DNA: TGTGCCAGCAGCTCTTACGGCGGGGTGCCCCAGCATTTT; CDR3: CASSSYGGVPQHF
V: TRBV14; J: TRBJ1-6; size: -; D: -; length: 14; DNA: TGTGCCAGCAGCCAAGGGGTGGGATACTCACCCCTCCACTTT; CDR3: CASSQGVGYSPLHF
V: TRBV28; J: TRBJ1-5; size: -; D: -; length: 13; DNA: TGTGCCAGCAGCCCAGGCCTAAATCAGCCCCAGCATTTT; CDR3: CASSPGLNQPQHF
V: TRBV15; J: TRBJ1-5; size: -; D: -; length: 15; DNA: TGTGCCACCAGCAGAGTACTGGCGGAGAATCAGCCCCAGCATTTT; CDR3: CATSRVLAENQPQHF
V: TRBV7-9; J: TRBJ1-1; size: many; D: -; length: 15; DNA: TGTGCCAGCAGTCCACCCGCGGGTCGTGACACTGAAGCTTTCTTT; CDR3: CASSPPAGRDTEAFF
V: TRBV6-5; J: TRBJ1-6; size: -; D: -; length: 15; DNA: TGTGCCAGCAGGGTCCCGGGTGGCGATAATTCACCCCTCCACTTT; CDR3: CASRVPGGDNSPLHF
V: TRBV15; J: TRBJ1-6; size: few; D: -; length: 18; DNA: TGTGCCACCAGCAGAGAAGGGTCTTTGCTGAGCTATAATTCACCCCTCCACTTT; CDR3: CATSREGSLLSYNSPLHF
V: TRBV18; J: TRBJ1-3; size: -; D: TRBD1; length: 15; DNA: TGTGCCAGCTCAGTCGGGACAGGGGCCGGAAACACCATATATTTT; CDR3: CASSVGTGAGNTIYF
V: TRBV3-1/TRBV3-2; J: TRBJ2-7; size: -; D: -; length: 14; DNA: TGTGCCAGCAGCCAAGAACGTAGGACCTACGAGCAGTACTTC; CDR3: CASSQERRTYEQYF
V: TRBV3-1/TRBV3-2; J: TRBJ1-1; size: -; D: -; length: 13; DNA: TGTGCCAGCAGCCGGGACGGTTACTTTGAAGCTTTCTTT; CDR3: CASSRDGYFEAFF
V: TRBV20-1; J: TRBJ2-5; size: -; D: TRBD2; length: 17; DNA: TGCAGTGCTAGTCCGACCGTCGCCGGGGGAGGGAGAGAGACCCAGTACTTC; CDR3: CSASPTVAGGGRETQYF
V: TRBV14; J: TRBJ2-1; size: -; D: -; length: 14; DNA: TGTGCCAGCAGCGGAGCTAGCGTGTTCGATGAGCAGTTCTTC; CDR3: CASSGASVFDEQFF
V: TRBV5-6; J: TRBJ2-6; size: -; D: TRBD2; length: 16; DNA: TGTGCCAGCAGCGCCGGGGGGAGCTCTGGGGCCAACGTCCTGACTTTC; CDR3: CASSAGGSSGANVLTF
V: TRBV5-1; J: TRBJ1-1; size: -; D: TRBD1; length: 14; DNA: TGCGCCAGCAGCTCGGGACAGGGGAACACTGAAGCTTTCTTT; CDR3: CASSSGQGNTEAFF
V: TRBV2; J: TRBJ2-7; size: -; D: -; length: 15; DNA: TGTGCCAGCAGTGAATCTCGTGGACAGCTCTACGAGCAGTACTTC; CDR3: CASSESRGQLYEQYF
V: TRBV3-1/TRBV3-2; J: TRBJ1-1; size: -; D: -; length: 15; DNA: TGTGCCAGCAGCCAGGTCCCGGGGGGGTTCACTGAAGCTTTCTTT; CDR3: CASSQVPGGFTEAFF
V: TRBV7-2; J: TRBJ1-6; size: few; D: TRBD1; length: 15; DNA: TGTGCCAGCAGCTTAGCGACAGGGACAAATTCACCCCTCCACTTT; CDR3: CASSLATGTNSPLHF
V: TRBV10-2; J: TRBJ1-5; size: -; D: -; length: 15; DNA: TGCGCCAGCAGTGAGGCCGGGACTAGGGGTCAGCCCCAGCATTTT; CDR3: CASSEAGTRGQPQHF
V: TRBV19; J: TRBJ2-7; size: -; D: -; length: 14; DNA: TGTGCCAGTAGTATAGTCCCACGGGGGAGAGAGCAGTACTTC; CDR3: CASSIVPRGREQYF